These 10 T cell receptor beta chains were all obtained from the same sample, sequenced in a study of T cells in Graves' hyperthyroidism and ophthalmopathy. Researchers amplified the TCR beta CDR3 regions from RNA transcripts. TCR CDR3 regions were first amplified by RT-PCR with HTBI primers. TCRdb redid the calling of the multiplex PCR reads with MiXCR, one entry per CDR3 protein. This repertoire shows some 370,000 distinct CDR3 sequences, about 18% found once; its top ten account for around a third. Sequenced material: blood. The receptors were gathered from a woman in her 30s with Graves' hyperthyroidism that later progressed to Graves' ophthalmopathy.

CDR3 sequence: CASKFIEGSYNEQFF. CDR3 sequence (DNA): TGCGCCAGCAAGTTCATAGAGGGTAGCTACAATGAGCAGTTCTTC. The chain joins TRBV5-1 to TRBJ2-1; D is perhaps TRBD2 (5 bases). The V end was cut by 6 bases, the J end by 3 bases, with 16 bases between. This CDR3 comprises 15 residues. Germline V gene sequence: CDR1 SGHRS, CDR2 YFSETQ. Based on the CDR3 plus reference TRBV5-1 and TRBJ2-1, the full variable domain is KAGVTQTPRYLIKTRGQQVTLSCSPISGHRSVSWYQQTPGQGLQFLFEYFSETQRNKGNFPGRFSGRQFSNSRSEMNVSTLELGDSALYLCASKFIEGSYNEQFFGPGTRLTVL.

This chain joins TRBV10-2 and TRBJ1-5; D not certain. The CDR3 spans 13 residues. CDR1 is WSHSY, CDR2 SAAADI, per germline. The ends were cut back, 2 bases at V and 7 bases at J, with 9 bases in the middle. CDR3 loop: CASSEKGVQPQHF. The CDR3, as DNA: TGCGCCAGCAGTGAGAAGGGTGTGCAGCCCCAGCATTTT.

The CDR3 DNA sequence: TGTGCCACCAGTGATTTGCGGGGACAGGTTGAGCAGTTCTTC. This encodes CATSDLRGQVEQFF. The chain carries TRBV24-1 and TRBJ2-1, with 8 bases identical to TRBD1. This CDR3 comprises 14 residues. Germline V CDR1 and CDR2: KGHDR, SFDVKD. V shed 0 bases, J shed 9 bases, and the junction held 3 bases outside the gene matches.

The chain employs TRBV11-3 and TRBJ1-1; 9 bases agree with TRBD1. Per the germline V gene, CDR1 is SGHNT and CDR2 is YENEEA. J gave up 5 bases and V 5 bases, and 9 bases lay outside the gene matches. This CDR3 comprises 15 residues. CDR3 sequence reads: CASSPTGTGLTEAFF. The CDR3 DNA reads TGTGCCAGCAGCCCTACCGGGACAGGGTTAACTGAAGCTTTCTTT.

This clonotype was seen only a few times. V usage is TRBV20-1 and J usage is TRBJ1-1; 7 nucleotides agree with TRBD1. Germline trimming cut 6 bases from V and 1 base from J; bases unmatched to any gene: 5. The CDR3 is 13 residues long. The germline gives CDR1 DFQATT, CDR2 SNEGSKA (reference sequence). The CDR3 sequence is CSARQGTNTEAFF. As DNA, the CDR3 is TGCAGTGCCCGACAGGGAACGAACACTGAAGCTTTCTTT.

The CDR3 is CASSDWAGGLDTQYF. Here the CDR3 DNA reads TGTGCCAGCAGTGATTGGGCGGGGGGTTTAGATACGCAGTATTTT. The chain couples TRBV11-2 to TRBJ2-3; 8 bases fit TRBD2. V lost 6 bases, J lost 5 bases, and 10 bases stayed unmatched. This CDR3 comprises 15 residues. CDR1 is SGHAT and CDR2 is FQNNGV in the germline V gene.

This clonotype was counted ten times or more. V is TRBV27 and J is TRBJ1-2; tentative D call: TRBD1 (5 bases). Deletions cut 2 bases from V and 8 bases from J, with 9 bases between. The germline gives CDR1 MNHEY, CDR2 SMNVEV (reference sequence). CDR3 length equals 12 residues. The CDR3 region is CASSLLRGGYTF. The CDR3 DNA follows: TGTGCCAGCAGTTTACTAAGGGGCGGCTACACCTTC.

The table lists this clonotype with many counts. The chain uses TRBV2 and TRBJ2-2, with D possibly matching TRBD1 (6 bases). Germline CDR1 is SNHLY and CDR2 is FYNNEI. The CDR3 length is 16 residues. Trimming left V 5 bases short and J 2 bases short, with 15 bases between. The CDR3 DNA is TGTGCCAGCAGTTCCCGGGACACTCGAAACACCGGGGAGCTGTTTTTT. This encodes CASSSRDTRNTGELFF. Full variable domain (missing parts from reference TRBV2 and TRBJ2-2): EPEVTQTPSHQVTQMGQEVILRCVPISNHLYFYWYRQILGQKVEFLVSFYNNEISEKSEIFDDQFSVERPDGSNFTLKIRSTKLEDSAMYFCASSSRDTRNTGELFFGEGSRLTVL.

This clonotype was found many times. The chain has TRBV29-1 and TRBJ2-3, with 8 bases identical to TRBD2. V lost 1 base, J lost 6 bases, and 15 bases stayed unmatched. Germline V lookup: CDR1 SQVTM, CDR2 ANQGSEA. This CDR3 is 17 amino acids long. The CDR3 sequence: CSVEGTRERELGDTQYF. CDR3 DNA sequence: TGCAGCGTTGAAGGGACGCGCGAGCGGGAGTTAGGGGATACGCAGTATTTT.

The chain employs TRBV12-3 or TRBV12-4 and TRBJ1-6; the D gene is possibly TRBD1 (5 bases). This CDR3 region has 16 residues. V was pared by 0 bases and J by 7 bases, with 13 bases between. This chain's CDR3 is CASSLAIGAGNSPLHF. CDR3 DNA sequence: TGTGCCAGCAGTTTAGCAATTGGGGCCGGGAATTCACCCCTCCACTTT.